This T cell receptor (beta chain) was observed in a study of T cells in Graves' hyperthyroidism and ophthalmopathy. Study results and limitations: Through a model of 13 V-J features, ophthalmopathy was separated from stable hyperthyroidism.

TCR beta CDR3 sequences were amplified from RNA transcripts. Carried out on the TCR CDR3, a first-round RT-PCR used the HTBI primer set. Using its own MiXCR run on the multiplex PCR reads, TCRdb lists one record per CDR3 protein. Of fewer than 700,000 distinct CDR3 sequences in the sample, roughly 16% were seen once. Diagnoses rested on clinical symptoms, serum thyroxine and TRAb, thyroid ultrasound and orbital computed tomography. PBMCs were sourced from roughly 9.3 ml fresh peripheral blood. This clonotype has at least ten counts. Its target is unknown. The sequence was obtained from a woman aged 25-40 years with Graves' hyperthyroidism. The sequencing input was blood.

This CDR3 is CSARDKGHPISYEQYF. The CDR3 nucleotides read TGCAGTGCTAGAGATAAGGGACACCCAATATCCTACGAGCAGTACTTC. The chain recombines TRBV20-1 with TRBJ2-7; D is possibly TRBD1 (6 bases). Germline CDR1 reads DFQATT; CDR2 reads SNEGSKA (reference sequence). The V and J ends lost 0 bases and 1 base respectively, with 16 bases between them. CDR3 length equals 16 residues.